This passage covers 30 T cell receptor beta chains from one sample sequenced in a study of identical twins. TCRdb recomputed calls from the 5' RACE reads with MiXCR, one row per CDR3 protein. Among 600,000 to 700,000 distinct CDR3 sequences listed, 21% were seen once. The same specimen was also included in a second study, on T cells expressing NK-cell markers.

The sample consisted of PBMCs. The receptors derive from a woman younger than 30 in good health.

The rearrangement uses TRBV20-1 and TRBJ2-1; 13 bases fit TRBD2. In germline, CDR1 is DFQATT, CDR2 SNEGSKA (reference sequence). This CDR3 comprises 16 residues. V lost 5 bases, J lost 4 bases, and 8 bases stayed unmatched. The CDR3 nucleotides are TGCAGTGCTCAAAGCGGGGGACTAGCGGGGTACAATGAGCAGTTCTTC. Amino acids: CSAQSGGLAGYNEQFF.

The chain's CDR3 is CSARQHGGYTF. In DNA form, the CDR3 reads TGCAGTGCTAGACAACACGGGGGCTACACCTTC. The chain uses TRBV20-1 and TRBJ1-2; no clear D gene. In germline, CDR1 is DFQATT, CDR2 SNEGSKA (reference sequence). The CDR3 totals 11 residues. With 2 bases removed from V and 8 bases from J, the gap between germline ends came to 9 bases.

This clonotype was observed at least ten times. The chain has TRBV6-2 or TRBV6-3 and TRBJ2-7; D might be TRBD2 (5 bases). The CDR3 runs to 15 residues. The ends were cut back, 6 bases at V and 4 bases at J, with 19 bases in the middle. Germline CDR1 MNHEY, CDR2 SVGEGT. DNA for the CDR3: TGTGCCAGCAGCCTCACACTAGGACTCGTTTACGAGCAGTACTTC. It codes for CASSLTLGLVYEQYF.

The chain combines TRBV6-1 with TRBJ1-2; D call uncertain. V was shortened by 6 bases and J by 4 bases, with 15 bases between the two germline ends. The CDR3 has 14 amino acids. CDR1 is MNHNS and CDR2 is SASEGT in the germline V gene. CDR3: CASSVGGESYGYTF. The CDR3, as DNA: TGTGCCAGCAGCGTGGGTGGGGAGAGCTATGGCTACACCTTC.

This clonotype was observed a few times. This sequence joins TRBV7-2 and TRBJ2-2; 9 positions agree with TRBD2. The CDR3 totals 17 residues. Germline V gives CDR1 SGHTA, CDR2 FQGNSA. Unmatched junction bases numbered 7, after V lost 5 bases and J lost 0 bases. The chain's CDR3 is CASSPTSGRTNTGELFF. CDR3 DNA sequence: TGTGCCAGCAGCCCGACTAGCGGACGAACGAACACCGGGGAGCTGTTTTTT.

J is TRBJ2-7 and V is TRBV12-3 or TRBV12-4; TRBD1 aligns across 10 bases. V lost 8 bases, J lost 5 bases, and 12 bases stayed unmatched. The CDR3 spans 15 residues. CDR3 sequence reads: CASAETGTGAHEQYF. Here the CDR3 DNA reads TGTGCCAGCGCCGAGACCGGGACAGGGGCCCACGAGCAGTACTTC.

This clonotype has just a few counts. The V call is TRBV5-6, the J call TRBJ2-7, with D perhaps matching TRBD2 (6 bases). The germline gives CDR1 SGHDT, CDR2 YYEEEE. V lost 4 bases to trimming and J lost 4 bases, with 15 bases between them. The CDR3 is 14 residues long. Here the CDR3 reads CASSQGRERYEQYF. DNA of the CDR3: TGTGCCAGCAGCCAAGGACGGGAGAGGTACGAGCAGTACTTC.

This clonotype occurred a few times. V and J are TRBV6-2 or TRBV6-3 and TRBJ1-2; unclear D gene. V dropped 0 bases and J dropped 6 bases, with 8 bases sitting between them. Germline V gene sequence: CDR1 MNHEY, CDR2 SVGEGT. This CDR3 comprises 13 residues. The CDR3 coding sequence is TGTGCCAGCAGTTACTCGATTGGGGATGGCTACACCTTC. Translation gives CASSYSIGDGYTF.

This chain joins TRBV12-3 or TRBV12-4 and TRBJ2-7; D is unclear. V was pared by 3 bases and J by 3 bases, with 12 bases between. CDR3 size: 14 residues. The CDR3 loop is CASSFRSGGYEQYF. As DNA, the CDR3 is TGTGCCAGCAGTTTTCGGTCTGGCGGCTACGAGCAGTACTTC.

This chain joins TRBV6-6 and TRBJ2-3; D ambiguous. Germline V gene lookup returns CDR1 MNHNY and CDR2 SVGAGI (reference sequence). The CDR3 is 11 amino acids. V was trimmed by 6 bases and J by 3 bases, leaving 4 bases between them. The CDR3 nucleotides read TGTGCCAGCAGGCAGACAGATACGCAGTATTTT. This sequence encodes CASRQTDTQYF.

There are many counts of this clonotype. V gene TRBV27 combines with J gene TRBJ2-7; 11 bases are shared with TRBD2. Germline CDR1 is MNHEY and CDR2 is SMNVEV (reference sequence). The CDR3 consists of 14 residues. V trimming: 3 bases; J trimming: 3 bases; junction bases outside the gene matches: 1. CDR3 coding DNA: TGTGCCAGCAGTTTCACTAGCGGGAGCTACGAGCAGTACTTC. Protein sequence: CASSFTSGSYEQYF.

The chain recombines TRBV20-1 with TRBJ2-1; TRBD2 might be the D (5 bases). Trimming took off 6 bases at V and 3 bases at J, with 15 bases between the two ends. CDR3 length: 14 residues. Germline CDR1 is DFQATT and CDR2 is SNEGSKA (reference sequence). The chain's CDR3 is CSAPQQRNYNEQFF. CDR3 sequence (DNA): TGCAGTGCCCCTCAACAGCGGAACTACAATGAGCAGTTCTTC.

This clonotype was counted between two and nine times. The chain has TRBV10-3 and TRBJ2-3; 7 bases agree with TRBD2. The CDR3 runs to 14 residues. Trimming removed 8 bases from V and 1 base from J; junction bases left unmatched: 6. Germline V gene sequence: CDR1 ENHRY, CDR2 SYGVKD. This chain's CDR3 is CAIGKSGGTDTQYF. In nucleotides, the CDR3 is TGTGCCATCGGAAAAAGCGGGGGCACAGATACGCAGTATTTT.

This clonotype came up many times. This chain links TRBV5-5 with TRBJ1-4; a weak D match, TRBD1 (6 bases). V lost 4 bases, J lost 0 bases, and 10 bases lay in between. Germline V CDR1 and CDR2: SGHKS, YYEKEE (reference sequence). This CDR3 has 15 residues. The CDR3 loop is CASSPGDTTNEKLFF. Here the CDR3 DNA reads TGTGCCAGCAGCCCCGGGGACACAACTAATGAAAAACTGTTTTTT.

Note on this clonotype: The junction departs from germline at one end; a sequencing error may be responsible. This chain uses TRBV25-1 with TRBJ2-1, with 9 bases matching TRBD1. Looked up from germline, CDR1 is MGHDK and CDR2 is SYGVNS. The CDR3 loop spans 13 amino acids. CDR3 nucleotides: TGTGCCAGCATGGGGACAGGGTTGCCTCAGACCCTCTTC. Its protein is CASMGTGLPQTLF.

The chain couples TRBV5-1 to TRBJ2-1; D unresolved. CDR1 is SGHRS, CDR2 YFSETQ, per germline. The CDR3 is 13 residues long. V was trimmed by 4 bases and J by 5 bases, leaving 10 bases between them. CDR3 residues: CASSPPLDNEQFF. CDR3 DNA sequence: TGCGCCAGCAGCCCTCCCTTGGACAATGAGCAGTTCTTC.

This clonotype was seen more than once but under ten times. A junction boundary mismatches the germline segment, possibly from a read error. This chain connects TRBV12-3 or TRBV12-4 to TRBJ2-2; tentatively, D is TRBD2 (5 bases). The CDR3 spans 15 residues. The CDR3, as DNA: TGTGCCAGCAGCTTAGGACCCCCCGGGGCCGGGGAGCTGTTTTTT. Its protein product is CASSLGPPGAGELFF.

The CDR3 reads CSAPPRAYNEQFF. Written as DNA, the CDR3 is TGCAGTGCGCCTCCCAGGGCCTACAATGAGCAGTTCTTC. The chain is built from TRBV20-1 and TRBJ2-1; D possibly corresponds to TRBD1 (5 bases). Germline loops: CDR1 DFQATT, CDR2 SNEGSKA (reference sequence). The length of the CDR3 is 13 residues. The V end was cut by 6 bases, the J end by 2 bases, with 11 bases between.

This clonotype was picked up a small number of times. The chain uses TRBV15 and TRBJ2-1; D is perhaps TRBD2 (6 bases). Germline V lookup: CDR1 LNHNV, CDR2 YYDKDF (reference sequence). Trimming stripped 4 bases from V and 7 bases from J, with 20 bases between. The CDR3 totals 16 residues. The CDR3 DNA is TGTGCCACCAGCAACAGGCCCTCCGGGAGCATTAATGAGCAGTTCTTC. This codes for CATSNRPSGSINEQFF.

The chain joins TRBV20-1 to TRBJ2-3; weak D call: TRBD2 (6 bases). There are 17 residues in the CDR3. Looked up from germline, CDR1 is DFQATT and CDR2 is SNEGSKA (reference sequence). V was clipped by 1 base and J by 0 bases, with 17 bases between them. The CDR3 coding sequence is TGCAGTGCTAGAGCGGTCCTGCGCGGGGAGAGCACAGATACGCAGTATTTT. As protein: CSARAVLRGESTDTQYF.

The chain combines TRBV20-1 with TRBJ2-5; 14 nucleotides line up with TRBD2. Germline lookup yields CDR1 DFQATT and CDR2 SNEGSKA (reference sequence). The CDR3 totals 15 residues. V trimming: 6 bases; J trimming: 6 bases; junction bases outside the gene matches: 9. CDR3 sequence (DNA): TGCAGTGCCACGACTAGCGGGGGGGCAAAGAAGACCCAGTACTTC. Its translation is CSATTSGGAKKTQYF.

V gene TRBV20-1 combines with J gene TRBJ1-6, with 8 bases identical to TRBD1. Germline CDR1 DFQATT, CDR2 SNEGSKA (reference sequence). This CDR3 comprises 15 residues. V dropped 4 bases and J dropped 8; count of bases not matched to a gene: 10. In DNA, the CDR3 is TGCAGTGCTACCCAAGGACAGGGTGAGGATTCACCCCTCCACTTT. Its translation is CSATQGQGEDSPLHF.

The chain carries TRBV4-1 and TRBJ2-2; the match to TRBD2 covers 7 bases. The CDR3 has 15 amino acids. J was trimmed by 7 bases and V by 4 bases; bases with no gene match: 9. Germline V gene data show CDR1 as MGHRA and CDR2 as YSYEKL. The DNA of the CDR3 is TGCGCCAGCAGCCGAAGGGAGGGCTATAACGGGGAGCTGTTTTTT. This codes for CASSRREGYNGELFF.

This clonotype was detected ten times or more. This rearrangement joins TRBV25-1 to TRBJ2-7, with a tentative D call TRBD1 (6 bases). From germline, CDR1 is MGHDK and CDR2 SYGVNS. The CDR3 has 11 amino acids. Trimming cost V 7 bases and J 4 bases, with 8 bases left between them. Written as DNA, the CDR3 is TGTGCCAGCACCAGGGGTTACGAGCAGTACTTC. Protein sequence: CASTRGYEQYF.

J is TRBJ2-3 and V is TRBV2; no definite D call. The CDR3 is made up of 11 amino acids. Germline CDR1 is SNHLY and CDR2 is FYNNEI. V lost 1 base and J 14 bases, leaving 10 bases between the germline ends. DNA of the CDR3: TGTGCCAGCAGTGAAGAGGGCCACCGGTATTTT. As protein: CASSEEGHRYF.

The CDR3: CSAISRDIQDTDTQYF. The CDR3, as DNA: TGCAGTGCGATCTCCCGGGACATTCAAGACACAGATACGCAGTATTTT. The genes are TRBV20-1 and TRBJ2-3; weak D call: TRBD1 (6 bases). Per the germline V gene, CDR1 is DFQATT and CDR2 is SNEGSKA (reference sequence). V was pared by 6 bases and J by 2 bases, with 21 bases between. CDR3 size: 16 residues.

In its sample, this clonotype was seen a few times. The chain couples TRBV9 to TRBJ2-4; 10 bases are a match to TRBD2. Trimming removed 0 bases from V and 3 bases from J; junction bases left unmatched: 6. CDR1 is SGDLS and CDR2 is YYNGEE in the germline V gene. The CDR3 is made up of 17 amino acids. The CDR3 DNA reads TGTGCCAGCAGCGTAGATTCTAGCGGGGGCCTCAAAAACATTCAGTACTTC. It yields the protein CASSVDSSGGLKNIQYF.

The J gene is TRBJ2-1, the V gene TRBV5-1, with D possibly TRBD1 on 6 matching bases. V was cut by 4 bases and J by 3 bases, with 14 bases left in between. The CDR3 spans 15 residues. The germline gives CDR1 SGHRS, CDR2 YFSETQ. The CDR3 is CASSPGTRNYNEQFF. The CDR3 region has the DNA TGCGCCAGCAGCCCAGGGACACGGAACTACAATGAGCAGTTCTTC.

This clonotype has more than one count but fewer than ten. This sequence joins TRBV4-3 and TRBJ2-3, with D unclear. The germline V gene has CDR1 LGHNA and CDR2 YSLEER. Deletions cut 2 bases from V and 6 bases from J, with 15 bases between. CDR3 length: 15 amino acids. CDR3 sequence (DNA): TGCGCCAGCAGCCAAAGTCCAGGAAGAACGGATACGCAGTATTTT. Translation gives CASSQSPGRTDTQYF.

This clonotype was seen only a few times. The chain carries TRBV12-3 or TRBV12-4 and TRBJ2-7; 9 nucleotides align to TRBD1. The V segment lost 5 bases and the J segment 2 bases; nucleotides outside the gene matches: 7. The CDR3 is 15 residues long. The CDR3 loop reads CASSPRDREPYEQYF. CDR3 DNA: TGTGCCAGCAGTCCCCGGGACAGGGAACCCTACGAGCAGTACTTC.